The 15 T cell receptor beta chains presented below share a single source sample, sequenced in a study of response to subunit inactivated influenza vaccine. TCRdb ran MiXCR on the RT-PCR reads and lists one entry per CDR3 protein. The profile covers around 500,000 distinct CDR3 sequences, with over 9.5% appearing a single time and roughly 12% taken by the ten largest. Sequencing used PBMCs from blood, obtained about 6 weeks after vaccination. The receptor set was obtained from a man aged 50 to 59 who received an inactivated influenza vaccine.

The V call is TRBV24-1, the J call TRBJ2-1; 9 nucleotides agree with TRBD2. The junction had 4 bases not matched to a gene; V was cut back by 10 bases and J by 7 bases. Germline V lookup: CDR1 KGHDR, CDR2 SFDVKD. This CDR3 has 12 amino acids. CDR3 protein: CATGTSRNEQFF. The CDR3 coding sequence is TGTGCCACTGGGACTAGCCGAAATGAGCAGTTCTTC.

Concerning this clonotype: One end of the junction is discordant with germline, which a read error may explain. The CDR3 bases are TGTGCCAGCAGCGTAGAAGGTCCTAGCACAGATACGCAGTTTTTT. This sequence encodes CASSVEGPSTDTQFF. V and J are TRBV9 and TRBJ2-3; D might be TRBD2 (5 bases). CDR1 and CDR2 (germline): SGDLS, YYNGEE. This CDR3 spans 15 amino acids.

By its share, this clonotype is medium-sized. The J gene is TRBJ2-5, the V gene TRBV12-3 or TRBV12-4; 8 positions agree with TRBD2. The CDR3 has 14 amino acids. V trimming: 5 bases; J trimming: 5 bases; junction bases outside the gene matches: 7. The CDR3 DNA sequence: TGTGCCAGCAGTACCCGGGGGGGCAGGGAGACCCAGTACTTC. Protein: CASSTRGGRETQYF.

This clonotype was counted between two and nine times. This chain joins TRBV29-1 and TRBJ2-1; D is perhaps TRBD2 (6 bases). Germline-derived CDR1 and CDR2 are SQVTM and ANQGSEA. Trimming pared 0 bases from V and 5 bases from J, leaving 11 bases between. The CDR3 is made up of 14 amino acids. The CDR3 DNA is TGCAGCGTTGAAGATGTAGGCGGGAACAATGAGCAGTTCTTC. Its protein product is CSVEDVGGNNEQFF.

This clonotype was counted many times. J is TRBJ1-1 and V is TRBV12-3 or TRBV12-4, with D unclear. The CDR3 is 14 amino acids. V lost 10 bases to trimming and J lost 0 bases, with 15 bases between them. The CDR3 nucleotides read TGTGCCACCAGAAGTGCCGCTATGAACACTGAAGCTTTCTTT. Its translation is CATRSAAMNTEAFF.

This clonotype has at least ten counts. This chain connects TRBV12-3 or TRBV12-4 to TRBJ2-5; 10 bases are a match to TRBD2. The CDR3 sequence is 14 residues long. V shed 6 bases and J 9 bases; nucleotides not matched to a gene: 10. CDR3 nucleotide sequence: TGTGCCAGCAGGCAAGGGACTAGCGCGAGATCCCAGTACTTC. It specifies CASRQGTSARSQYF.

The genes are TRBV11-2 and TRBJ2-5; D unresolved. The CDR3 is 15 amino acids. Germline CDR1 reads SGHAT; CDR2 reads FQNNGV. Between the trimmed V and J ends, which lost 6 bases and 2 bases, there was a span of 16 bases. The CDR3 reads CASSPDVWQQETQYF. DNA for the CDR3: TGTGCCAGCAGTCCCGACGTGTGGCAACAAGAGACCCAGTACTTC.

At least ten counts were recorded for this clonotype. The V and J genes are TRBV10-3 and TRBJ2-1, with 9 positions matching TRBD1. The CDR3 is 13 amino acids. The germline CDR1 and CDR2 sequences are ENHRY and SYGVKD. J lost 4 bases, V lost 11 bases, and 6 bases had no gene match. Here the CDR3 reads CAGRQGEYNEQFF. CDR3 bases: TGTGCCGGCAGACAGGGGGAGTACAATGAGCAGTTCTTC.

There are a few counts of this clonotype. The chain joins TRBV7-9 to TRBJ1-4; 7 positions match TRBD1. V was clipped by 5 bases and J by 7 bases; unmatched bases: 13. Germline loops: CDR1 SEHNR, CDR2 FQNEAQ (reference sequence). The CDR3 extends over 16 amino acids. CDR3 DNA: TGTGCCAGCAGCCTCCCGCCGTGGAGGGGGCTTGAAAAACTGTTTTTT. As protein: CASSLPPWRGLEKLFF. Drawing the rest from reference TRBV7-9 and TRBJ1-4, the complete variable domain is DTGVSQNPRHKITKRGQNVTFRCDPISEHNRLYWYRQTLGQGPEFLTYFQNEAQLEKSRLLSDRFSAERPKGSFSTLEIQRTEQGDSAMYLCASSLPPWRGLEKLFFGSGTQLSVL.

In this sample, this clonotype turned up many times. The J gene is TRBJ2-7, the V gene TRBV27, with D uncertain. Trimming removed 5 bases at V and 4 bases at J, with 15 bases between. Germline CDR1 MNHEY, CDR2 SMNVEV (reference sequence). The CDR3 length is 14 residues. CDR3 in amino acids: CASSPIPDRYEQYF. Written as DNA, the CDR3 is TGTGCCAGCAGTCCAATACCGGACCGATACGAGCAGTACTTC.

The chain is built from TRBV15 and TRBJ2-5, with TRBD1 as a possible D gene (7 bases). Germline V gene sequence: CDR1 LNHNV, CDR2 YYDKDF (reference sequence). Trimming shortened V by 0 bases and J by 10 bases, and 21 bases separated the two germline ends. This CDR3 comprises 16 residues. The CDR3 loop is CATSREGGGLGRFQYF. CDR3 in DNA: TGTGCCACCAGCAGAGAAGGAGGGGGCCTAGGGAGATTCCAGTACTTC. Full variable domain (remainder filled in from reference TRBV15 and TRBJ2-5): DAMVIQNPRYQVTQFGKPVTLSCSQTLNHNVMYWYQQKSSQAPKLLFHYYDKDFNNEADTPDNFQSRRPNTSFCFLDIRSPGLGDTAMYLCATSREGGGLGRFQYFGPGTRLLVL.

This clonotype was detected only a few times. The rearrangement joins TRBV12-3 or TRBV12-4 to TRBJ2-5; D uncertain. Trimming left V 5 bases short and J 1 base short, with 14 bases between. The CDR3 runs 15 residues. Here the CDR3 reads CASSPSRRFQETQYF. The CDR3 DNA sequence: TGTGCCAGCAGTCCCAGCAGGCGTTTCCAAGAGACCCAGTACTTC.

The sample holds many counts of this clonotype. V and J are TRBV10-3 and TRBJ2-1, with a possible D match to TRBD2 (5 bases). Germline assignment: CDR1 ENHRY and CDR2 SYGVKD. The CDR3 is 15 amino acids. Trimming shortened V by 2 bases and J by 6 bases, and 14 bases separated the two germline ends. This chain's CDR3 is CAISEHEGWGNEQFF. CDR3 in DNA: TGTGCCATCAGTGAGCATGAGGGATGGGGCAATGAGCAGTTCTTC.

This clonotype was detected a few times. The V and J genes are TRBV5-1 and TRBJ2-5; 8 positions match TRBD1. The CDR3 has 16 residues. The germline gives CDR1 SGHRS, CDR2 YFSETQ. Trimming took 2 bases from V and 1 from J; bases not matched to a gene: 7. The CDR3 nucleotides are TGCGCCAGCAGCTTTTTAGGGACAGGTTTCCAAGAGACCCAGTACTTC. Translation: CASSFLGTGFQETQYF.

This chain connects TRBV6-6 to TRBJ2-7; 7 bases match TRBD1. Looked up from germline, CDR1 is MNHNY and CDR2 is SVGAGI (reference sequence). The ends lost 9 bases at V and 6 bases at J; junction bases unmatched: 11. The CDR3 runs 13 residues. CDR3 sequence reads: CASLGTELFEQYF. In nucleotides, the CDR3 is TGTGCCAGTTTGGGGACAGAGCTTTTCGAGCAGTACTTC.